This T cell receptor beta chain is drawn from a study of T-cell memory formation after mild COVID-19. The wider study: Each donor largely had its own TCR clusters.

The study's findings and limits: Largely, contracting CD4+ clones fell within CM and EM, and contracting CD8+ clones within EMRA. Nothing showed for sure that second-wave clones peaking on day 37 were SARS-CoV-2 specific.

TCRdb called the 5' RACE reads again in MiXCR, with one record for every CDR3 protein. The sample lists 190,000 or so distinct CDR3 sequences; about a fifth were seen once. With respect to this clonotype: Its antigen is undetermined.

The CDR3 has 14 residues. Germline-derived CDR1 and CDR2 are LNHNV and YYDKDF (reference sequence). The V end was cut by 3 bases, the J end by 1 base, with 9 bases between. The rearrangement joins TRBV15 to TRBJ1-1; no clear D. The clonotype was recovered from an adult woman who had mild COVID-19 (a few samples of this study predate the infection). Cell type and time point are not known. Source material: PBMCs or a T cell subset sorted from them (not recorded which). The CDR3 DNA reads as TGTGCCACCAGCAGCCCTGGGCCGAACACTGAAGCTTTCTTT. Its translation: CATSSPGPNTEAFF.